This section outlines one T cell receptor beta chain sequence together with its context. The antigen is not known. These data are taken from a study of shared clonotypes between healthy human individuals. The table came from immunoSEQ multiplex PCR; TCRdb's copy has only in-frame clones and leaves some out. The data hold about 2 million clones, with about 95% observed a single time. The study's findings and limits: There were few donors, and this limited the genetic and exposure-history diversity represented. Clonotypes that were shared across four donors made up around 5% of naive CD4 clonotypes. Clonotype sharing among donors was thought likely to change with sequencing depth.

In the naive CD8 group, cells lacked CD45RO and were positively selected for CCR7, so terminally differentiated effector memory CD45RA+ cells were left out. Germline lookup yields CDR1 SEHNR and CDR2 FQNEAQ (reference sequence). This CDR3 spans 15 amino acids. Trimming removed 5 bases from V and 5 bases from J; junction bases left unmatched: 8. The receptor was isolated from a man younger than 30 in good health. Sequenced input: naive CD8+ T cells sorted from blood. The rearrangement links TRBV7-9 to TRBJ2-2; 7 bases fit TRBD1. The DNA for the CDR3 is TGTGCCAGCAGCCACCGGGACAGCTTTACCGGGGAGCTGTTTTTT. It is translated as CASSHRDSFTGELFF.